Presented here are 29 T cell receptor beta chains from one specimen sequenced in a study of beta chain features in type 1 diabetes (dated by TCRdb to about 2018). Their cognate antigens are unknown. Library preparation was by the immunoSEQ multiplex PCR assay. The entire isolated RNA was reverse transcribed using the High Capacity cDNA Reverse Transcription Kit, and thus expressed TCRB transcripts were sequenced. The clones in this table, taken by TCRdb from immuneACCESS, are in-frame only. Not every clone is retained; where verified, under half of the shortfall comes from an unresolved V gene, and the cause of the rest is unknown. In all, the sample holds around 260,000 clones, and 20% to 25% of those were seen once. The leading ten clones occupy about 0.011% of the sample. Study-wide conclusions, independent of this receptor: Type 1 diabetes patients showed a moderate but significant shortening of TCRB CDR3 length in all four CD4+ subsets.

The sequencing sample was made of naive CD4+ T cells from blood. Per the publication, the cell subset or site label means: true naive CD4+ T cells. These receptors all come from a young woman with type 1 diabetes.

The chain joins TRBV6-6 to TRBJ2-1, with TRBD2 matching 11 bases. This CDR3 contains 15 residues. Germline trimming cut 0 bases from V and 5 bases from J; bases unmatched to any gene: 0. In germline, CDR1 is MNHNY, CDR2 SVGAGI (reference sequence). CDR3 nucleotides: TGTGCCAGCAGTTACTCGGGACTAGCGGACAATGAGCAGTTCTTC. Residues: CASSYSGLADNEQFF.

The chain recombines TRBV29-1 with TRBJ2-5; 9 nucleotides align to TRBD2. This CDR3 contains 13 residues. The V segment lost 6 bases and the J segment 5 bases; nucleotides outside the gene matches: 7. Germline-derived CDR1 and CDR2 are SQVTM and ANQGSEA. Here the CDR3 DNA reads TGCAGCGTGGGAGAAGCGGGAGGCGAGACCCAGTACTTC. Translating gives CSVGEAGGETQYF.

The chain recombines TRBV9 with TRBJ1-1; D is possibly TRBD1 (6 bases). CDR3 length: 15 residues. V was cut by 3 bases and J by 0 bases, with 12 bases left in between. CDR1 and CDR2 from the germline V gene are SGDLS and YYNGEE. The CDR3 reads CASSGTATMNTEAFF. The CDR3 bases are TGTGCCAGCAGCGGGACAGCTACGATGAACACTGAAGCTTTCTTT. The full variable domain, rest sourced from reference TRBV9 and TRBJ1-1, is DSGVTQTPKHLITATGQRVTLRCSPRSGDLSVYWYQQSLDQGLQFLIQYYNGEERAKGNILERFSAQQFPDLHSELNLSSLELGDSALYFCASSGTATMNTEAFFGQGTRLTVV.

This clone was counted between two and nine times. Here the CDR3 reads CASSLTGEQAETQYF. The DNA of the CDR3 is TGTGCCAGCAGCCTCACGGGGGAACAGGCTGAGACCCAGTACTTC. The V and J genes are TRBV9 and TRBJ2-5; TRBD2 is a possible D gene (6 bases). V was trimmed by 4 bases and J by 5 bases, leaving 18 bases between them. The CDR3 length is 15 residues. Germline loops: CDR1 SGDLS, CDR2 YYNGEE. Variable domain in full (rest from reference TRBV9 and TRBJ2-5): DSGVTQTPKHLITATGQRVTLRCSPRSGDLSVYWYQQSLDQGLQFLIQYYNGEERAKGNILERFSAQQFPDLHSELNLSSLELGDSALYFCASSLTGEQAETQYFGPGTRLLVL.

Concerning this clone: The sample contains more than one DNA sequence encoding this CDR3. The rearrangement uses TRBV9 and TRBJ1-2, with 7 nucleotides matching TRBD1. V dropped 2 bases and J dropped 8; count of bases not matched to a gene: 3. CDR3 length: 12 residues. Germline CDR1 reads SGDLS; CDR2 reads YYNGEE. CDR3 sequence (DNA): TGTGCCAGCAGCGTCTCAGGGGGAGGCTACACCTTC. It specifies CASSVSGGGYTF.

This clone has only a few counts. V and J are TRBV4-2 and TRBJ1-1; unclear D gene. The germline V and J ends were trimmed by 2 bases and 0 bases, with 7 bases remaining between them. Germline-derived CDR1 and CDR2 are LGHNA and YNFKEQ. This CDR3 is built from 14 residues. The CDR3 DNA is TGTGCCAGCAGCCAACAAACAGTGAACACTGAAGCTTTCTTT. Translating it yields CASSQQTVNTEAFF.

The genes are TRBV10-3 and TRBJ2-7; 8 positions agree with TRBD2. J was trimmed by 7 bases and V by 2 bases; bases with no gene match: 7. Germline V gene lookup returns CDR1 ENHRY and CDR2 SYGVKD. The CDR3 spans 14 residues. CDR3 sequence (DNA): TGTGCCATCAGTGAGACTAGCGGTCTTGTGGAGCAGTACTTC. This codes for CAISETSGLVEQYF.

This chain joins TRBV27 and TRBJ1-4; TRBD1 aligns across 8 bases. CDR3 length: 15 residues. The V gene end was trimmed by 7 bases and the J gene end by 1 base; junction bases not matched to a gene: 5. The germline CDR1 and CDR2 sequences are MNHEY and SMNVEV (reference sequence). The CDR3 spells CASKDREGTNEKLFF. CDR3 nucleotides: TGTGCCAGCAAGGACAGGGAGGGAACTAATGAAAAACTGTTTTTT. Together with reference TRBV27 and TRBJ1-4, the CDR3 gives the full variable domain: EAQVTQNPRYLITVTGKKLTVTCSQNMNHEYMSWYRQDPGLGLRQIYYSMNVEVTDKGDVPEGYKVSRKEKRNFPLILESPSPNQTSLYFCASKDREGTNEKLFFGSGTQLSVL.

The chain is built from TRBV18 and TRBJ1-5; D remains unclear. Looked up from germline, CDR1 is KGHSH and CDR2 is LQKENI. V lost 3 bases and J lost 9, with 12 bases in between. The CDR3 totals 13 residues. CDR3 region: CASSPSGEWPQHF. The CDR3 DNA follows: TGTGCCAGCTCACCTAGCGGGGAATGGCCCCAGCATTTT.

This clone was seen more than once but under ten times. The chain employs TRBV6-1 and TRBJ1-1; D perhaps matches TRBD1 (5 bases). V was clipped by 3 bases and J by 0 bases, with 17 bases between them. The CDR3 consists of 17 residues. Germline-derived CDR1 and CDR2 are MNHNS and SASEGT. CDR3: CASSDWRGPVMNTEAFF. The CDR3 DNA reads TGTGCCAGCAGTGATTGGAGGGGCCCAGTAATGAACACTGAAGCTTTCTTT.

This chain connects TRBV30 to TRBJ2-5; D uncertain. The CDR3 length is 15 residues. The germline gives CDR1 GTSNPN, CDR2 SVGIG (reference sequence). With 3 bases removed from V and 2 bases from J, the gap between germline ends came to 16 bases. The DNA for the CDR3 is TGTGCCTGGAGAGCCCCTAGGTGGAATCAAGAGACCCAGTACTTC. This encodes CAWRAPRWNQETQYF.

The rearrangement uses TRBV7-3 and TRBJ2-3; maybe TRBD2 (6 bases). Germline CDR1 reads SGHTA; CDR2 reads FQGTGA. The CDR3 is 15 residues long. The V end lost 0 bases, the J end lost 4 bases, and 11 bases lay between the germline ends. The CDR3: CASSLTGLAADTQYF. The CDR3 region has the DNA TGTGCCAGCAGCTTAACCGGCTTAGCGGCAGATACGCAGTATTTT.

The rearrangement links TRBV11-3 to TRBJ2-5; the match to TRBD2 covers 10 bases. Germline CDR1 reads SGHNT; CDR2 reads YENEEA. With V trimmed by 5 bases and J by 2 bases, 5 bases remained unmatched. CDR3 size: 15 residues. The chain's CDR3 is CASSLQGLAQETQYF. CDR3 nucleotides: TGTGCCAGCAGCCTCCAGGGACTAGCGCAAGAGACCCAGTACTTC.

This chain joins TRBV25-1 and TRBJ1-3; D may be TRBD1 (6 bases). CDR1 is MGHDK, CDR2 SYGVNS, per germline. The CDR3 length is 16 residues. Trimming took off 6 bases at V and 0 bases at J, with 15 bases between the two ends. The chain's CDR3 is CASRSGTTYSGNTIYF. CDR3 sequence (DNA): TGTGCCAGCAGGTCCGGGACAACATACTCTGGAAACACCATATATTTT.

The rearrangement joins TRBV5-1 to TRBJ2-5, with unresolved D. The CDR3 spans 13 residues. The germline gives CDR1 SGHRS, CDR2 YFSETQ. The germline V and J ends were trimmed by 3 bases and 5 bases, with 11 bases remaining between them. CDR3 protein: CASSSSPGETQYF. The CDR3 nucleotides read TGCGCCAGCAGCTCCTCACCCGGGGAGACCCAGTACTTC.

This clone was observed a few times. V is TRBV19 and J is TRBJ2-2, with 7 bases identical to TRBD2. Germline V gene sequence: CDR1 LNHDA, CDR2 SQIVND (reference sequence). Trimming took 7 bases from V and 0 from J; bases not matched to a gene: 8. This CDR3 is built from 16 residues. The CDR3, as DNA: TGTGCCAGTAATTTTATGAGCGGGACGAACACCGGGGAGCTGTTTTTT. Its translation is CASNFMSGTNTGELFF.

The sample holds a few counts of this clone. This CDR3 is also generated by other DNA sequences in the sample. The chain carries TRBV30 and TRBJ1-1; D unclear. The V end was cut by 0 bases, the J end by 0 bases, with 5 bases between. Germline V gene data show CDR1 as GTSNPN and CDR2 as SVGIG (reference sequence). This CDR3 contains 13 residues. The DNA for the CDR3 is TGTGCCTGGAGTGTTCAGGTGAACACTGAAGCTTTCTTT. Residues: CAWSVQVNTEAFF.

The chain is built from TRBV19 and TRBJ1-1; D might be TRBD1 (6 bases). The CDR3 sequence is 15 residues long. Per the germline V gene, CDR1 is LNHDA and CDR2 is SQIVND (reference sequence). V lost 6 bases to trimming and J lost 1 base, with 15 bases between them. The CDR3 loop is CASSPGQRGNTEAFF. The CDR3 DNA is TGTGCCAGTAGCCCCGGACAGCGGGGGAACACTGAAGCTTTCTTT.

V usage is TRBV18 and J usage is TRBJ2-7; D possibly corresponds to TRBD1 (6 bases). Trimming removed 5 bases from V and 6 bases from J, with 17 bases in between. The germline V gene encodes CDR1 KGHSH and CDR2 LQKENI. This CDR3 is 14 amino acids long. The CDR3: CASSRDIRGAEQYF. CDR3 DNA: TGTGCCAGCTCAAGGGACATCAGGGGCGCCGAGCAGTACTTC.

The chain has TRBV30 and TRBJ1-3, with D possibly being TRBD1 (5 bases). This CDR3 comprises 15 residues. The V gene's germline CDR1 is GTSNPN and CDR2 SVGIG (reference sequence). Trimming took 2 bases from V and 2 from J, leaving 13 bases between them. Here the CDR3 reads CAWSIQGSPGNTIYF. CDR3 DNA sequence: TGTGCCTGGAGTATTCAGGGAAGCCCTGGAAACACCATATATTTT.

This clone turned up a few times. The chain joins TRBV6-5 to TRBJ2-5; 8 bases are shared with TRBD2. The CDR3 covers 15 residues. The junction had 1 base not matched to a gene; V was cut back by 0 bases and J by 1 base. CDR1 and CDR2 from the germline V gene are MNHEY and SVGAGI. Here the CDR3 reads CASSYSSGAQETQYF. The CDR3 DNA reads as TGTGCCAGCAGTTACTCTAGCGGGGCCCAAGAGACCCAGTACTTC.

The chain is built from TRBV7-2 and TRBJ2-7, with 7 bases lining up with TRBD1. CDR1 and CDR2 (germline): SGHTA, FQGNSA. The CDR3 is made up of 15 amino acids. V was clipped by 7 bases and J by 0 bases; unmatched bases: 9. Here the CDR3 reads CASTTSGQSSYEQYF. The CDR3 coding sequence is TGTGCCAGCACCACATCGGGACAGAGCTCCTACGAGCAGTACTTC.

This clone was seen a handful of times. The V gene is TRBV13, the J gene TRBJ2-1; TRBD2 is a possible D gene (6 bases). Trimming took 0 bases from V and 2 from J, leaving 8 bases between them. This CDR3 spans 15 amino acids. Germline CDR1 is PRHDT and CDR2 is FYEKMQ (reference sequence). CDR3 protein: CASSLGSGPYNEQFF. In nucleotides, the CDR3 is TGTGCCAGCAGCTTAGGTAGCGGACCCTACAATGAGCAGTTCTTC.

In this sample, this clone turned up a few times. The chain links TRBV29-1 to TRBJ1-5; D not resolved. Germline V gene lookup returns CDR1 SQVTM and CDR2 ANQGSEA. The CDR3 is 13 residues long. Trimming pared 0 bases from V and 6 bases from J, leaving 9 bases between. CDR3 in DNA: TGCAGCGTTGAAGATCAGTATGGTCAGCCCCAGCATTTT. Translation: CSVEDQYGQPQHF.

This clone has only a few counts. CDR3 loop: CASSPGLAGAGELFF. The CDR3 coding sequence is TGTGCCAGCAGCCCGGGACTAGCGGGAGCCGGGGAGCTGTTTTTT. This sequence joins TRBV7-3 and TRBJ2-2; 14 bases match TRBD2. CDR1 is SGHTA and CDR2 is FQGTGA in the germline V gene. V gave up 5 bases and J gave up 6 bases; unmatched junction bases: 2. CDR3 length: 15 residues.

This clone has only a few counts. The chain has TRBV18 and TRBJ2-1; D possibly corresponds to TRBD1 (6 bases). The CDR3 has 13 residues. In germline, CDR1 is KGHSH, CDR2 LQKENI. The germline V and J ends were trimmed by 5 bases and 6 bases, with 11 bases remaining between them. The CDR3 bases are TGTGCCAGCTCAGGGACACCAGGCAATGAGCAGTTCTTC. Translating it yields CASSGTPGNEQFF.

The chain carries TRBV27 and TRBJ2-5, with D unclear. The CDR3 runs to 14 residues. Trimming removed 4 bases from V and 2 bases from J, with 11 bases in between. Germline V gene sequence: CDR1 MNHEY, CDR2 SMNVEV (reference sequence). CDR3 in DNA: TGTGCCAGCAGTTCCCCGGCGAGGCAAGAGACCCAGTACTTC. Translation gives CASSSPARQETQYF.

The table lists this clone with a few counts. This chain connects TRBV18 to TRBJ2-7, with D maybe TRBD2 (5 bases). The V end lost 2 bases, the J end lost 0 bases, and 11 bases lay between the germline ends. Per germline, CDR1 KGHSH and CDR2 LQKENI. The CDR3 runs 15 residues. CDR3 sequence: CASSPGSSLSYEQYF. DNA of the CDR3: TGTGCCAGCTCACCAGGGAGCTCCCTCTCCTACGAGCAGTACTTC.

This clone was seen only a few times. The chain couples TRBV5-1 to TRBJ2-4, with D possibly TRBD1 on 6 matching bases. V was shortened by 4 bases and J by 1 base, with 15 bases between the two germline ends. CDR1 and CDR2 from the germline V gene are SGHRS and YFSETQ. The CDR3 spans 16 residues. This CDR3 is CASSQGSVLAKNIQYF. CDR3 sequence (DNA): TGCGCCAGCAGCCAGGGGAGTGTACTGGCCAAAAACATTCAGTACTTC.